Listed below are T cell receptor beta chains from one sample, sequenced in a study of cytotoxic CD8 clonotypes in ibrutinib-treated CLL. Using immunoSEQ multiplex PCR, the repertoire was profiled, and TCRdb retains in-frame clones only, with some absent. The profile shows more than 15,000 clones, 65% to 70% of them singletons. Sequenced material: PBMCs, taken before ibrutinib treatment. These receptors were obtained from a human donor with chronic lymphocytic leukemia. Both conserved end residues are part of each CDR3. A D gene is named only where the DNA matches it firmly. Not every row has a clone size; where given, it reads once, few, many or a size class.

TRBV6-5	TRBJ2-7	TRBD2	NA	CASRGGAYEQYF	TGTGCCAGCAGGGGGGGGGCCTACGAGCAGTACTTC
TRBV7-2	TRBJ1-3	TRBD1	NA	CASSRRQGGYDTIYF	TGTGCCAGCAGCCGTCGACAGGGAGGATATGACACCATATATTTT
TRBV10-2	TRBJ1-2	NA	few	CASSPWIRTTANYGYTF	TGCGCCAGCAGTCCATGGATCCGCACGACCGCTAACTATGGCTACACCTTC
TRBV5-4	TRBJ2-1	NA	NA	CASSLATGPYNEQFF	TGTGCCAGCAGCTTGGCCACAGGGCCTTACAATGAGCAGTTCTTC
TRBV5-4	TRBJ1-3	NA	NA	CASSLWGRFSGNTIYF	TGTGCCAGCAGCTTGTGGGGGAGGTTCTCTGGAAACACCATATATTTT
TRBV5-6	TRBJ2-1	TRBD2	NA	CASSDGLAGISYNEQFF	TGTGCCAGCAGCGACGGACTAGCGGGGATATCCTACAATGAGCAGTTCTTC
TRBV19	TRBJ2-7	NA	NA	CASSIWSHSYEQYF	TGTGCCAGTAGTATTTGGTCGCACTCCTACGAGCAGTACTTC
TRBV4-2	TRBJ2-7	TRBD2	NA	CASSQEGLVSGGAYEQYF	TGTGCCAGCAGCCAAGAGGGGTTGGTGAGCGGGGGGGCCTACGAGCAGTACTTC
TRBV27	TRBJ1-4	NA	NA	CASSPPLF	TGTGCCAGCAGTCCGCCCCTATTT
TRBV18	TRBJ2-7	NA	NA	CASSRDFAYEQYF	TGTGCCAGCTCCCGTGACTTTGCCTACGAGCAGTACTTC
TRBV2	TRBJ1-1	NA	NA	CASRAGTANTEAFF	TGTGCCAGCAGGGCCGGGACGGCGAACACTGAAGCTTTCTTT
TRBV5-4	TRBJ2-1	NA	NA	CASSLSTSSSYNEQFF	TGTGCCAGCAGCTTGTCGACCTCAAGCTCCTACAATGAGCAGTTCTTC
TRBV7-8	TRBJ1-1	NA	NA	CASSRRAGSNTEAFF	TGTGCCAGCAGCCGAAGGGCAGGTTCGAACACTGAAGCTTTCTTT
TRBV19	TRBJ1-6	TRBD1	NA	CASTATGGHGSPLHF	TGTGCCAGTACCGCGACAGGGGGCCATGGTTCACCCCTCCACTTT
TRBV7-9	TRBJ2-6	TRBD2	NA	CASTKLAGGSGANVLTF	TGTGCCAGCACCAAATTAGCGGGGGGCTCTGGGGCCAACGTCCTGACTTTC
TRBV6-6	TRBJ2-1	NA	NA	CATSRDTVNEQFF	TGTGCCACTAGTAGGGACACGGTCAATGAGCAGTTCTTC
TRBV6-1	TRBJ1-4	TRBD1	NA	CAVLQGRNEKLFF	TGTGCCGTTCTACAGGGGAGGAATGAAAAACTGTTTTTT